This T cell receptor beta chain emerged from a study of OX40 agonist ivuxolimab in advanced cancers. This clone turned up a few times. Using immunoSEQ multiplex PCR, the repertoire was profiled, and TCRdb retains in-frame clones only, with some absent. The sample has 5,500 to 7,500 clones, about two thirds seen once; the top ten hold just under 60%. The CDR3 covers 11 residues. Trimming removed 4 bases from V and 7 bases from J, with 5 bases in between. Per the germline V gene, CDR1 is SGHTA and CDR2 is FQGNSA. The material sequenced was CD4+ or CD8+ T cells sorted from blood, taken in a trial of the OX40 agonist ivuxolimab. The chain uses TRBV7-2 and TRBJ2-1; unclear D gene. The source of this sequence is an adult with an advanced solid tumor such as melanoma, head and neck, liver or kidney cancer. CDR3 amino acids: CASSSQNEQFF. The DNA of the CDR3 is TGTGCCAGCAGCTCGCAGAATGAGCAGTTCTTC.